Following are 19 T cell receptor beta chains from one sample sequenced in a study of T cells in Graves' hyperthyroidism and ophthalmopathy. Authors of the study amplified TCR beta CDR3 regions from RNA transcripts. HTBI primers were used for first-round RT-PCR of the TCR CDR3. TCRdb re-derived calls from the multiplex PCR reads in MiXCR, one entry per CDR3 protein. The sample comprises about 640,000 distinct CDR3 sequences, around 21% of which are singletons, and roughly a third rests with the top ten. The sample consisted of blood. The receptors derive from a man under 40 with Graves' ophthalmopathy.

There are many counts of this clonotype. DNA of the CDR3: TGTGCCAGCAGCGGACAGGGGCACGAGACCCAGTACTTC. As protein: CASSGQGHETQYF. The chain employs TRBV7-2 and TRBJ2-5, with TRBD1 matching 9 bases. This CDR3 is built from 13 residues. Losses at the gene ends were 5 bases for V and 5 bases for J; bases not matched to a gene: 3. CDR1 is SGHTA and CDR2 is FQGNSA in the germline V gene.

Details on this clonotype: A much larger clone sits a single nucleotide away, making a read error possible. The conserved phenylalanine or tryptophan normally closing the CDR3 is absent here, so this likely arose from a read error. The chain links TRBV28 to TRBJ1-1; weak D call: TRBD1 (6 bases). Germline V gene sequence: CDR1 MDHEN, CDR2 SYDVKM. V was pared by 7 bases and J by 1 base, with 10 bases between. The CDR3 spans 13 residues. CDR3 region: CASTGQKNTEAFL. The CDR3 DNA sequence: TGTGCCAGCACAGGACAGAAGAACACTGAAGCTTTCCTT.

The rearrangement uses TRBV5-1 and TRBJ2-2, with no clear D. The V gene lost 4 bases and the J gene lost 7 bases, with 11 bases spanning the gap. Germline lookup yields CDR1 SGHRS and CDR2 YFSETQ. This CDR3 contains 13 residues. CDR3 amino acids: CASSPILGGELFF. The CDR3 DNA follows: TGCGCCAGCAGCCCCATATTGGGCGGGGAGCTGTTTTTT. Together with reference TRBV5-1 and TRBJ2-2, the CDR3 gives the full variable domain: KAGVTQTPRYLIKTRGQQVTLSCSPISGHRSVSWYQQTPGQGLQFLFEYFSETQRNKGNFPGRFSGRQFSNSRSEMNVSTLELGDSALYLCASSPILGGELFFGEGSRLTVL.

This clonotype came up many times. The J gene is TRBJ2-5, the V gene TRBV7-2, with 8 bases fitting TRBD2. Germline CDR1 reads SGHTA; CDR2 reads FQGNSA. The CDR3 extends over 15 amino acids. Losses at the gene ends were 1 base for V and 2 bases for J; bases not matched to a gene: 3. The DNA for the CDR3 is TGTGCCAGCAGCTTAGGCGGCGGGGGGCAAGAGACCCAGTACTTC. It is translated as CASSLGGGGQETQYF.

A word on this clonotype: An end of the junction does not agree with germline; a read error may underlie this. The chain has TRBV7-7 and TRBJ2-2; 7 bases fit TRBD1. The CDR3 is 14 amino acids. Germline V gene lookup returns CDR1 SSHAT and CDR2 FNYEAQ (reference sequence). The CDR3 region has the DNA TGTGCTAGCAGCCGGGACAGCGACGCCGGGGAGCTGTTTTTT. Its translation: CASSRDSDAGELFF.

CDR3 in DNA: TGTGCCAGCAAGGGGGCTATTGGGGGTGAAAAACTGTTTTTT. It specifies CASKGAIGGEKLFF. The V call is TRBV6-1, the J call TRBJ1-4, with 7 bases identical to TRBD1. Per the germline V gene, CDR1 is MNHNS and CDR2 is SASEGT. The CDR3 contains 14 residues. With V trimmed by 7 bases and J by 7 bases, 9 bases remained unmatched.

This clonotype was seen repeatedly, ten times or more. The gene calls are TRBV6-1 and TRBJ1-1; a possible D gene is TRBD1 (6 bases). CDR1 is MNHNS, CDR2 SASEGT, per germline. V was pared by 5 bases and J by 0 bases, with 13 bases between. This CDR3 is built from 15 residues. CDR3 residues: CASSSGQTLNTEAFF. The CDR3, as DNA: TGTGCCAGCAGTTCCGGACAGACTCTGAACACTGAAGCTTTCTTT.

The chain links TRBV9 to TRBJ2-7, with TRBD1 matching over 7 bases. This CDR3 is built from 13 residues. Germline V gene data show CDR1 as SGDLS and CDR2 as YYNGEE. V dropped 4 bases and J dropped 6; count of bases not matched to a gene: 7. This CDR3 reads CASSSLPGGEQYF. As DNA, the CDR3 is TGTGCCAGCAGCTCCCTACCAGGGGGCGAGCAGTACTTC.

This clonotype occurred a few times. J is TRBJ2-7 and V is TRBV7-8, with D perhaps matching TRBD1 (6 bases). In germline, CDR1 is SGHVS, CDR2 FQNEAQ. The CDR3 totals 15 residues. V was pared by 0 bases and J by 3 bases, with 12 bases between. The CDR3 protein is CASSLALQGFYEQYF. The CDR3 DNA follows: TGTGCCAGCAGCTTAGCGCTCCAGGGGTTCTACGAGCAGTACTTC.

This clonotype was counted at least ten times. This sequence joins TRBV12-3 or TRBV12-4 and TRBJ1-1, with D possibly TRBD1 on 5 matching bases. This CDR3 contains 14 residues. The V end lost 6 bases, the J end lost 4 bases, and 15 bases lay between the germline ends. CDR3 bases: TGTGCCAGCAGAACCGGGGGTTCTTTCACTGAAGCTTTCTTT. Residues: CASRTGGSFTEAFF.

This chain links TRBV29-1 with TRBJ1-1; D remains ambiguous. Trimming stripped 7 bases from V and 8 bases from J, with 11 bases between. From germline, CDR1 is SQVTM and CDR2 ANQGSEA. The CDR3 sequence is 10 residues long. CDR3 amino acids: CSAREAEAFF. CDR3 in DNA: TGCAGCGCAAGGGAAGCAGAAGCTTTCTTT.

This clonotype was counted once. V gene TRBV27 combines with J gene TRBJ1-6; D is possibly TRBD1 (5 bases). The CDR3 loop spans 18 amino acids. The V gene lost 2 bases and the J gene lost 0 bases, with 14 bases spanning the gap. Germline CDR1 and CDR2: MNHEY and SMNVEV (reference sequence). This CDR3 is CASSLKGQASSYNSPLHF. The CDR3 DNA sequence: TGTGCCAGCAGTTTAAAGGGGCAAGCGAGCTCCTATAATTCACCCCTCCACTTT.

The sample holds many counts of this clonotype. This chain links TRBV12-3 or TRBV12-4 with TRBJ1-5; D call uncertain. The CDR3 loop spans 14 amino acids. Trimming shortened V by 3 bases and J by 2 bases, and 8 bases separated the two germline ends. The CDR3 spells CASSFKGRNQPQHF. The CDR3 region has the DNA TGTGCCAGCAGTTTCAAGGGCCGCAATCAGCCCCAGCATTTT.

This clonotype was seen many times. This chain links TRBV20-1 with TRBJ2-1; D might be TRBD1 (5 bases). The germline CDR1 and CDR2 sequences are DFQATT and SNEGSKA (reference sequence). With 6 bases removed from V and 1 base from J, the gap between germline ends came to 22 bases. The CDR3 length is 17 residues. The CDR3 is CSARRRRQTVSYNEQFF. The CDR3 bases are TGCAGTGCCCGACGAAGGAGACAGACAGTTTCCTACAATGAGCAGTTCTTC.

This clonotype has a count of ten or more. This rearrangement joins TRBV11-2 to TRBJ2-2; D might be TRBD1 (6 bases). This CDR3 has 15 amino acids. Germline CDR1 and CDR2: SGHAT and FQNNGV. V lost 1 base to trimming and J lost 7 bases, with 13 bases between them. CDR3 region: CASSLGWGLVGELFF. CDR3 nucleotides: TGTGCCAGCAGCTTAGGGTGGGGGCTGGTCGGGGAGCTGTTTTTT.

This clonotype was detected ten times or more. The V gene is TRBV7-9, the J gene TRBJ2-1, with unresolved D. This CDR3 has 14 amino acids. Germline loops: CDR1 SEHNR, CDR2 FQNEAQ (reference sequence). Trimming left V 0 bases short and J 5 bases short, with 8 bases between. CDR3: CASSLAFQDNEQFF. The DNA for the CDR3 is TGTGCCAGCAGCTTAGCGTTCCAAGACAATGAGCAGTTCTTC. Together with reference TRBV7-9 and TRBJ2-1, the CDR3 gives the full variable domain: DTGVSQNPRHKITKRGQNVTFRCDPISEHNRLYWYRQTLGQGPEFLTYFQNEAQLEKSRLLSDRFSAERPKGSFSTLEIQRTEQGDSAMYLCASSLAFQDNEQFFGPGTRLTVL.

Written as DNA, the CDR3 is TGTGCCAGCTCATTCGGACAGGGAGCCGGTGGCTACACCTTC. This codes for CASSFGQGAGGYTF. The V gene is TRBV18, the J gene TRBJ1-2; TRBD1 aligns across 8 bases. Germline trimming cut 5 bases from V and 7 bases from J; bases unmatched to any gene: 9. The length of the CDR3 is 14 residues. Germline V gives CDR1 KGHSH, CDR2 LQKENI.

This clonotype was detected a few times. This chain joins TRBV18 and TRBJ2-2; D is unresolved. This CDR3 spans 15 amino acids. Trimming took off 3 bases at V and 5 bases at J, with 13 bases between the two ends. Per germline, CDR1 KGHSH and CDR2 LQKENI. CDR3 DNA: TGTGCCAGCTCACCGGGCCCCCAGACAACCGGGGAGCTGTTTTTT. This sequence encodes CASSPGPQTTGELFF.

This clonotype was found a few times. A read error is possible here, since a much larger clone lies one base away. V is TRBV11-2 and J is TRBJ1-1; no reliable D call. The germline V and J ends were trimmed by 6 bases and 4 bases, with 21 bases remaining between them. Per germline, CDR1 SGHAT and CDR2 FQNNGV. The CDR3 is 16 residues long. In DNA, the CDR3 is TGTGCCAGCAGGCCAAGCCTCAAGGCCCCCAGCACTGAAGCTTTCTTT. Its protein is CASRPSLKAPSTEAFF.